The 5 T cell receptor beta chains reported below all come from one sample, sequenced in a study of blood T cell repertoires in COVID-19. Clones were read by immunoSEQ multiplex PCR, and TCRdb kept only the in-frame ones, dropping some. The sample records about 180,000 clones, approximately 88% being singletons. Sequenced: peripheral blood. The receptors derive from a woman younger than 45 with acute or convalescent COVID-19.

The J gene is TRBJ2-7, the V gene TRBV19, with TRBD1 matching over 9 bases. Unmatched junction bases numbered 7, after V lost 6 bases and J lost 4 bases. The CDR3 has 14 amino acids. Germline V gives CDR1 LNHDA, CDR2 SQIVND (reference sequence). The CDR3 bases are TGTGCCAGTAGCTATACAGGGGGCGTGTACGAGCAGTACTTC. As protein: CASSYTGGVYEQYF.

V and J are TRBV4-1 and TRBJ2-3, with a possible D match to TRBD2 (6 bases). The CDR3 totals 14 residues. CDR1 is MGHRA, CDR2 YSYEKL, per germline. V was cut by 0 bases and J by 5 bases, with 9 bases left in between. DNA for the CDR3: TGCGCCAGCAGCCAAGAGGGGGGTAGAGATACGCAGTATTTT. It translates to CASSQEGGRDTQYF.

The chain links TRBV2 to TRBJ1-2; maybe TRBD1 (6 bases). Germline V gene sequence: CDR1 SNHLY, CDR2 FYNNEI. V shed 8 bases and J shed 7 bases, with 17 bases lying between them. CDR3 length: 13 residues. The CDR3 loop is CASRTGGRVGYTF. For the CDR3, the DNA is TGTGCCAGCCGGACGGGGGGCAGAGTTGGCTACACCTTC.

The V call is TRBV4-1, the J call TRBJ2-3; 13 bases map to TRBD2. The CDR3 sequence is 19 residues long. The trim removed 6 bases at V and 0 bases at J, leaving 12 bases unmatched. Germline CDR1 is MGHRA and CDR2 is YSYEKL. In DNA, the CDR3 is TGCGCCAGCAGGCGGACTAGCGGGAGCTTCGGAACTAGCACAGATACGCAGTATTTT. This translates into CASRRTSGSFGTSTDTQYF.

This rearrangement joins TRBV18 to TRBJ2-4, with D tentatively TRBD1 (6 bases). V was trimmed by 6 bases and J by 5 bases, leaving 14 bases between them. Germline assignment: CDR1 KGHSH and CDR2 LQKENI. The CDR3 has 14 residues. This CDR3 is CASSPNRVQNIQYF. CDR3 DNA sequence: TGTGCCAGCTCGCCTAACAGGGTCCAAAACATTCAGTACTTC.